This TCR beta chain was identified during a study of cytomegalovirus exposure and HLA in healthy donors. The study ran its PCR with 60 Vbeta and 13 Jbeta primers. The repertoire was sequenced with immunoSEQ multiplex PCR; TCRdb's copy has only in-frame clones and lacks some. The sample records 100,000 to 150,000 clones, under 20% being singletons. A few counts support this clone. Its antigen remains unidentified. Overall study results and limits: In vitro confirmation showed a few CMV-associated chains to be CMV antigen specific. It was in a later analysis that TCR association rates were seen to vary by HLA locus, highest for DRB1 and lowest for HLA-C.

Germline loops: CDR1 MDHEN, CDR2 SYDVKM. The CDR3 spans 14 residues. Trimming left V 7 bases short and J 4 bases short, with 13 bases between. This clonotype originated in a female donor in good health and CMV-seropositive. This chain uses TRBV28 with TRBJ2-2, with D possibly matching TRBD1 (6 bases). Specimen: PBMCs. The CDR3 spells CASTSDSFTGELFF. As DNA, the CDR3 is TGTGCCAGCACCTCGGACAGCTTCACCGGGGAGCTGTTTTTT.